This TCR beta chain emerged from a study of T cell responses to AZD1222 COVID-19 vaccine. General study findings and limits: In all cases, repertoires were sampled only after the peak T cell response. Unmutated variant regions are reportedly the target of nearly half of TCRs that are spike-specific. Only a handful of AZD1222 recipients tested seropositive at baseline. A rise in Spike-specific TCR breadth and depth followed two AZD1222 doses.

Profiling relied on immunoSEQ multiplex PCR, and the TCRdb table lists in-frame clones only, not all of them. The sample carries roughly 140,000 clones, approximately 90% recorded once. The CDR3 loop spans 15 amino acids. Germline lookup yields CDR1 SGHDT and CDR2 YYEEEE. The V segment lost 1 base and the J segment 7 bases; nucleotides outside the gene matches: 10. On this clone itself: Antigen unknown.

The sample was peripheral blood, taken on day 0 of AZD1222 vaccination. V is TRBV5-6 and J is TRBJ2-5; 7 nucleotides align to TRBD1. The sequence was collected from an adult in good health. Written as DNA, the CDR3 is TGTGCCAGCAGCTTGTACGGGCAGGGGGAACGGACCCAGTACTTC. Translation gives CASSLYGQGERTQYF. The full variable domain, with the rest looked up from reference TRBV5-6 and TRBJ2-5, is DAGVTQSPTHLIKTRGQQVTLRCSPKSGHDTVSWYQQALGQGPQFIFQYYEEEERQRGNFPDRFSGHQFPNYSSELNVNALLLGDSALYLCASSLYGQGERTQYFGPGTRLLVL.